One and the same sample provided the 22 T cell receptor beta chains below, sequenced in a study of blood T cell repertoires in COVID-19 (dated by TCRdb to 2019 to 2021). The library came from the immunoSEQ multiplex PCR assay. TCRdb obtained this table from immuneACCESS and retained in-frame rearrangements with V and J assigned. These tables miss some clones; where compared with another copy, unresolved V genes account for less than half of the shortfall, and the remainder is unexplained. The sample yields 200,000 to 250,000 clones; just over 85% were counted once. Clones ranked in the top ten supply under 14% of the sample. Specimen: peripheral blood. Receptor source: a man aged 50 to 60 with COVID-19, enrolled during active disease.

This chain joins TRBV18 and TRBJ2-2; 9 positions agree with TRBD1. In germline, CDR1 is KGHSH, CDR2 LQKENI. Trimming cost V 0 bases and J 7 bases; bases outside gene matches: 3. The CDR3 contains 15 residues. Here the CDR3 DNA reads TGTGCCAGCTCACCACCCAACAGGGGGCACGGGGAGCTGTTTTTT. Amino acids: CASSPPNRGHGELFF.

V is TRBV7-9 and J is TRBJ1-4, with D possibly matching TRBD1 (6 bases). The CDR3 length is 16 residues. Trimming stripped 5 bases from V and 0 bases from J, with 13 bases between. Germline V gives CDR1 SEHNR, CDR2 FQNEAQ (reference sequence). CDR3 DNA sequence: TGTGCCAGCAGCAACCGGGACATTGCAACTAATGAAAAACTGTTTTTT. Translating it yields CASSNRDIATNEKLFF.

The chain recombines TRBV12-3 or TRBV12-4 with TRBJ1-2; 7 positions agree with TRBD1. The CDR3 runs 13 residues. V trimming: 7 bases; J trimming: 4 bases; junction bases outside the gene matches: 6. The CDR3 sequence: CASTKGASYGYTF. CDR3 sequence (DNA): TGTGCCAGCACCAAGGGGGCTAGCTATGGCTACACCTTC.

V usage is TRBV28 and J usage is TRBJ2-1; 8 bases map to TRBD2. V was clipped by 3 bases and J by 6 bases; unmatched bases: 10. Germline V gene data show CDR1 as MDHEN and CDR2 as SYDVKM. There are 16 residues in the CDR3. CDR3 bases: TGTGCCAGCAGTTTTATGGGACTAGAGGGGCGCAATGAGCAGTTCTTC. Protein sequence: CASSFMGLEGRNEQFF.

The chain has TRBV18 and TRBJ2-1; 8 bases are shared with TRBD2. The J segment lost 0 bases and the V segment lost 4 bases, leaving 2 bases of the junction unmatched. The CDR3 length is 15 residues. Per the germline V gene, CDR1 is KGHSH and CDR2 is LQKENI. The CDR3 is CASSQSGSSYNEQFF. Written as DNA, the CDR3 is TGTGCCAGCTCACAAAGCGGGAGCTCCTACAATGAGCAGTTCTTC.

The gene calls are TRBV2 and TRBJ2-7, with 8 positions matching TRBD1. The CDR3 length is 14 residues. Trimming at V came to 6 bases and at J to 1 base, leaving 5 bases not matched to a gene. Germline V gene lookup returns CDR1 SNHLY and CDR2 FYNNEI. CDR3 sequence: CASSSRTGSYEQYF. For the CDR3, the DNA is TGTGCCAGCAGCTCCCGGACAGGGTCCTACGAGCAGTACTTC.

The CDR3 here is CASSIVQGFTVGTEAFF. The CDR3 nucleotides read TGTGCCAGTAGTATAGTCCAGGGATTCACGGTAGGGACTGAAGCTTTCTTT. The chain links TRBV19 to TRBJ1-1, with D possibly being TRBD1 (5 bases). Trimming removed 1 base at V and 5 bases at J, with 20 bases between. Germline values: CDR1 LNHDA, CDR2 SQIVND (reference sequence). CDR3 length: 17 residues.

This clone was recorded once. CDR3: CASRPGTGKAYEQYF. CDR3 coding DNA: TGTGCCAGCAGGCCCGGGACAGGGAAGGCCTACGAGCAGTACTTC. The chain uses TRBV6-5 and TRBJ2-7; 9 nucleotides line up with TRBD1. Germline V gene data show CDR1 as MNHEY and CDR2 as SVGAGI. This CDR3 is 15 amino acids long. The V and J ends lost 6 bases and 2 bases, in that order; junction bases with no gene match: 8.

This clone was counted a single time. The CDR3 bases are TGTGCCAGCAGTCAGGCTAACAAATGGACCCAGTACTTC. Its protein is CASSQANKWTQYF. V is TRBV12-3 or TRBV12-4 and J is TRBJ2-5; D gene unclear. The V end was cut by 5 bases, the J end by 7 bases, with 14 bases between. CDR3 size: 13 residues.

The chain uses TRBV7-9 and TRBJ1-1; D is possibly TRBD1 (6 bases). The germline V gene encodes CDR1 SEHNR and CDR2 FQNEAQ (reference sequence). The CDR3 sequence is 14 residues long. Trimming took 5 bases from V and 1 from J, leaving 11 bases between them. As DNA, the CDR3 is TGTGCCAGCAGCCCAGGCAGGGGGAACACTGAAGCTTTCTTT. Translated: CASSPGRGNTEAFF.

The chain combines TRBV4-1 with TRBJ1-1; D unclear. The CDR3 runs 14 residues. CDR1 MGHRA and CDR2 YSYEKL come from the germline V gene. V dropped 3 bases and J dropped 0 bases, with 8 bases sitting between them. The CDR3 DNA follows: TGCGCCAGCAGCCAGGAAACAGTGAACACTGAAGCTTTCTTT. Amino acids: CASSQETVNTEAFF.

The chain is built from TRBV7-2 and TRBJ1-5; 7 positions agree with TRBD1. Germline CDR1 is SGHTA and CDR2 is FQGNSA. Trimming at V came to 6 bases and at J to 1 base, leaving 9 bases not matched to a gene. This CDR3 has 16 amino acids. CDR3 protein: CASRAGGGHSNQPQHF. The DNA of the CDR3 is TGTGCCAGCAGAGCCGGAGGGGGCCACAGCAATCAGCCCCAGCATTTT. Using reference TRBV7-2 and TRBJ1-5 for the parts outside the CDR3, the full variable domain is GAGVSQSPSNKVTEKGKDVELRCDPISGHTALYWYRQSLGQGLEFLIYFQGNSAPDKSGLPSDRFSAERTGGSVSTLTIQRTQQEDSAVYLCASRAGGGHSNQPQHFGDGTRLSIL.

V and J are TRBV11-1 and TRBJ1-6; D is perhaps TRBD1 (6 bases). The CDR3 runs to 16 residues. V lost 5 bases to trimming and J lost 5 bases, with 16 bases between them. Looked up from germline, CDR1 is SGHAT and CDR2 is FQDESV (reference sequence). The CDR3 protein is CASSRTDRSDNSPLHF. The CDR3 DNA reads TGTGCCAGCAGCAGGACCGACAGGTCGGATAATTCACCCCTCCACTTT. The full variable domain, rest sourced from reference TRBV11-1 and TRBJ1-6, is EAEVAQSPRYKITEKSQAVAFWCDPISGHATLYWYRQILGQGPELLVQFQDESVVDDSQLPKDRFSAERLKGVDSTLKIQPAELGDSAMYLCASSRTDRSDNSPLHFGNGTRLTVT.

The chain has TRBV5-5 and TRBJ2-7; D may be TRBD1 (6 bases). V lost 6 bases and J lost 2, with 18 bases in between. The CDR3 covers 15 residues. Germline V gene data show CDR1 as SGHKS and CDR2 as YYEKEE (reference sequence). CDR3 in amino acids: CASNSGTTPAYEQYF. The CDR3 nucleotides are TGTGCCAGCAACTCCGGGACAACCCCGGCCTACGAGCAGTACTTC.

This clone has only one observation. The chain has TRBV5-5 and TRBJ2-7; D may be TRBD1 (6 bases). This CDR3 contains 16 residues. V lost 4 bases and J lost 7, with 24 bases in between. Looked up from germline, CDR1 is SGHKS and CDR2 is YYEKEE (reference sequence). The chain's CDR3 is CASSLSPQGAPGEQYF. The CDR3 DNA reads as TGTGCCAGCAGCCTTAGCCCACAGGGTGCTCCCGGTGAGCAGTACTTC. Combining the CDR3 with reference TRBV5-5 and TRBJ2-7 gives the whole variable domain DAGVTQSPTHLIKTRGQQVTLRCSPISGHKSVSWYQQVLGQGPQFIFQYYEKEERGRGNFPDRFSARQFPNYSSELNVNALLLGDSALYLCASSLSPQGAPGEQYFGPGTRLTVT.

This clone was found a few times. The CDR3: CASRPYDSHTEAFF. CDR3 bases: TGTGCCAGCAGACCTTACGACAGCCACACTGAAGCTTTCTTT. The chain joins TRBV6-2 or TRBV6-3 to TRBJ1-1, with D possibly being TRBD1 (5 bases). In germline, CDR1 is MNHEY, CDR2 SVGEGT. V was cut by 6 bases and J by 3 bases, with 14 bases left in between. The CDR3 totals 14 residues.

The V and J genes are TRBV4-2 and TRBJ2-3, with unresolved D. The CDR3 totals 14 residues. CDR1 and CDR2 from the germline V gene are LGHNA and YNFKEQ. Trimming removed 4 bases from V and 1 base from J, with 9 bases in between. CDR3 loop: CASSLGEGTDTQYF. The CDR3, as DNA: TGTGCCAGCAGCCTTGGTGAGGGCACAGATACGCAGTATTTT.

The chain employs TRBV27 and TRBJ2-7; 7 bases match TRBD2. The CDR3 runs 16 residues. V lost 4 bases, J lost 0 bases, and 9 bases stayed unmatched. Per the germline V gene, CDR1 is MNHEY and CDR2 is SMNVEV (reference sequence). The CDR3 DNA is TGTGCCAGCAGTTATTCACTAGCGACTAGCTCCTACGAGCAGTACTTC. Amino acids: CASSYSLATSSYEQYF.

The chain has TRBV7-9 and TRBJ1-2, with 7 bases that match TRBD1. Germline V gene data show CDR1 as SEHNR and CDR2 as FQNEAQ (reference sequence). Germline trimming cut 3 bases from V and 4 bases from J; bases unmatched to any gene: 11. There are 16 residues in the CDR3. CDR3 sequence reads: CASSFPADREGYGYTF. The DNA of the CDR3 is TGTGCCAGCAGCTTTCCGGCTGACAGGGAAGGCTATGGCTACACCTTC. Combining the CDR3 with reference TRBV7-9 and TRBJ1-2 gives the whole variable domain DTGVSQNPRHKITKRGQNVTFRCDPISEHNRLYWYRQTLGQGPEFLTYFQNEAQLEKSRLLSDRFSAERPKGSFSTLEIQRTEQGDSAMYLCASSFPADREGYGYTFGSGTRLTVV.

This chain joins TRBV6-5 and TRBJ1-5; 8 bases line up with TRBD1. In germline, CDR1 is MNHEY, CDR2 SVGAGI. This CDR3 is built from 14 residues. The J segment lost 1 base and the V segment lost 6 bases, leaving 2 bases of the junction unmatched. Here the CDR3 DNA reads TGTGCCAGCAGACGGGACAGGAGCAATCAGCCCCAGCATTTT. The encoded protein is CASRRDRSNQPQHF.

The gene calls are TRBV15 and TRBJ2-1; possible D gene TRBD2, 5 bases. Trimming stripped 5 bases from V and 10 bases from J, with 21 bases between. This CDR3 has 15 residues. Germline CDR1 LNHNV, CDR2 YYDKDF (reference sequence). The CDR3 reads CATSGLEGDSREQFF. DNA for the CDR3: TGTGCCACCAGCGGCCTAGAGGGAGACTCCCGGGAGCAGTTCTTC.

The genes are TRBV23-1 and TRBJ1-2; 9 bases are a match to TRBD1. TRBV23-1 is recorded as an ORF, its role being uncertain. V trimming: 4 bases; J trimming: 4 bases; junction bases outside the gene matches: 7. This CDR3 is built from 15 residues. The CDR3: CASSRGQGSGYGYTF. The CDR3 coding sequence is TGCGCCAGCAGTCGGGGACAGGGCTCGGGCTATGGCTACACCTTC.